These T cell receptor beta chains were read from a single sample in a study of blood T cell repertoires in COVID-19. Profiled with immunoSEQ multiplex PCR; TCRdb holds only in-frame clones, not every one. The table lists about 160,000 clones, over 85% of them singletons, with roughly 5% in the top ten. The specimen sequenced was peripheral blood. Receptors originate from a woman in her 50s with acute or convalescent COVID-19. CDR3s include the opening cysteine and the closing phenylalanine or tryptophan. A D gene is named only where the DNA matches it firmly. Expanded clones get a size class; other rows say once, few or many, or leave the size out.

V	size	J	D	DNA	CDR3
TRBV7-2	NA	TRBJ2-3	TRBD2	TGTGCCAGCAGCTTATTCGGCGGGGGGGATACGCAGTATTTT	CASSLFGGGDTQYF
TRBV6-1	NA	TRBJ1-4	NA	TGTGCCAGCAGTGTTGGGACGGGGGAAGCAACTAATGAAAAACTGTTTTTT	CASSVGTGEATNEKLFF
TRBV2	NA	TRBJ2-4	NA	TGTGCCAGCAGTGATACAAAGCGGATAGCCAAAAACATTCAGTACTTC	CASSDTKRIAKNIQYF
TRBV5-6	NA	TRBJ2-7	TRBD1	TGTGCCAGCCACACAACAGGGGCCTACGAGCAGTACTTC	CASHTTGAYEQYF
TRBV19	NA	TRBJ2-1	NA	TGTGCCAGTAGTAGGTTTAAGAGCTCCTACAATGAGCAGTTCTTC	CASSRFKSSYNEQFF
TRBV5-4	NA	TRBJ2-3	NA	TGTGCCAGCAGCTTTGAGGGCAGAGCGGCCACAGATACGCAGTATTTT	CASSFEGRAATDTQYF
TRBV15	NA	TRBJ1-1	NA	TGTGCCACCAGCAGACTCGGGAGGCCGCGCGAGAACACTGAAGCTTTCTTT	CATSRLGRPRENTEAFF
TRBV4-1	once	TRBJ2-7	NA	TGCGCCAGCAGCCTCCAGGTATCCTACGAGCAGTACTTC	CASSLQVSYEQYF
TRBV2	NA	TRBJ2-7	TRBD2	TGTGCCAGCAGCTTCAGACTAGCGGGAGGGACCTACGAGCAGTACTTC	CASSFRLAGGTYEQYF
TRBV4-3	once	TRBJ1-1	NA	TGCGCCAGCAGCCAAGCGCGGGATTTGAACACTGAAGCTTTCTTT	CASSQARDLNTEAFF
TRBV2	NA	TRBJ2-6	TRBD1	TGTGCCATCCTCCCGGGGACAGGGGGTCCTATGGCCTCTGGGGCCAACGTCCTGACTTTC	CAILPGTGGPMASGANVLTF
TRBV5-6	NA	TRBJ1-1	NA	TGTGCCAGCAGCTCTTCCAGGGTGAACATGAACACTGAAGCTTTCTTT	CASSSSRVNMNTEAFF
TRBV7-9	NA	TRBJ1-4	NA	TGTGCCAGCAGCTTTTCCCTTGCAACTAATGAAAAACTGTTTTTT	CASSFSLATNEKLFF
TRBV25-1	NA	TRBJ2-2	NA	TGTGCCAGCAGTGAAGGTGGGGGAGGAGGTGGTACCGGGGAGCTGTTTTTT	CASSEGGGGGGTGELFF
TRBV30	once	TRBJ2-1	TRBD2	TGTGCCTGGAGTGGACTAGCGGGAGGGCCAGGCTACAATGAGCAGTTCTTC	CAWSGLAGGPGYNEQFF
TRBV29-1	NA	TRBJ2-1	NA	TGCAGCGTTGAAGGGCGGGGATCCTACAATGAGCAGTTCTTC	CSVEGRGSYNEQFF
TRBV6-2/TRBV6-3	NA	TRBJ1-5	NA	TGTGCCAGCAGTCACCTCCTCGGGGGGGGTGAAGGCAATCAGCCCCAGCATTTT	CASSHLLGGGEGNQPQHF
TRBV9	NA	TRBJ2-1	NA	TGTGCCAGCAGCGTGCGCCCGTTATCCCCCGGGGGCAATGAGCAGTTCTTC	CASSVRPLSPGGNEQFF
TRBV7-9	NA	TRBJ2-7	TRBD1	TGTGCCAGCAGCCCAGGGGGTTACGAGCAGTACTTC	CASSPGGYEQYF
TRBV7-9	NA	TRBJ2-7	NA	TGTGCCAGCAGCTACGCCGAGGCAGACGAGCAGTACTTC	CASSYAEADEQYF
TRBV4-3	NA	TRBJ2-7	NA	TGCGCCAGCAGCCAAGCGTTTAATCCCTCCTACGAGCAGTACTTC	CASSQAFNPSYEQYF
TRBV7-6	NA	TRBJ1-4	NA	TGTGCCAGCAGCTTACGCGAGGGGGTTGCAACTAATGAAAAACTGTTTTTT	CASSLREGVATNEKLFF
TRBV24-1	NA	TRBJ2-4	NA	TGTGCCGTAAGCCAGACGTCCAGGGACATTCAGTACTTC	CAVSQTSRDIQYF
TRBV7-9	NA	TRBJ1-1	NA	TGTGCCAGCGGTGCGGGAAGATTGAACACTGAAGCTTTCTTT	CASGAGRLNTEAFF
TRBV6-1	NA	TRBJ1-5	NA	TGTGCCAGCAGTGAACCGGGGACAAACAATCAGCCCCAGCATTTT	CASSEPGTNNQPQHF
TRBV19	NA	TRBJ1-4	NA	TGTGCCAGTAGACCGACAGCAACTAATGAAAAACTGTTTTTT	CASRPTATNEKLFF
TRBV3-1/TRBV3-2	NA	TRBJ1-6	NA	TGTGCCAGCAGCCAAGTAAGGGGTTCGACACCCCTCCACTTT	CASSQVRGSTPLHF
TRBV19	NA	TRBJ2-2	NA	TGTGCCAGTATCTCTTCTAAGTCCGGGGAGCTGTTTTTT	CASISSKSGELFF